Shown below are 21 T cell receptor beta chains from a single sample sequenced in a study of lymphopenia after photon versus proton radiotherapy. Profiling relied on immunoSEQ multiplex PCR, and the TCRdb table lists in-frame clones only, not all of them. This table has approximately 17,000 clones, about nine tenths appearing once. This specimen consisted of peripheral blood, obtained from a patient treated with proton-based radiotherapy. Receptors originate from a woman aged 60-75 years with cholangiocarcinoma. Some clones in this sample may be carry-over from other donors' samples.

Turning to this clone: Given the absence of the conserved phenylalanine or tryptophan at the CDR3 end, a read error is likely. The DNA is omitted, as the CDR3 cannot be located on it reliably, and the CDR3 follows TCRdb's listing. The chain links TRBV10-3 to TRBJ2-7; TRBD2 is the table's D call and was not checked against the DNA. The CDR3 numbers 13 amino acids, ends counted. The germline V gene encodes CDR1 ENHRY and CDR2 SYGVKD. The CDR3 reads CAIAKDGGTSGRI.

The chain has TRBV27 and TRBJ2-2; 7 bases map to TRBD2. CDR3 length equals 16 residues. The V gene end was trimmed by 3 bases and the J gene end by 4 bases; junction bases not matched to a gene: 8. Germline CDR1 and CDR2: MNHEY and SMNVEV (reference sequence). CDR3 sequence reads: CASSFLASGITGELFF. The CDR3 coding sequence is TGTGCCAGCAGTTTTTTGGCTAGCGGAATCACCGGGGAGCTGTTTTTT.

The rearrangement joins TRBV2 to TRBJ1-2; no firm D call. Germline CDR1 is SNHLY and CDR2 is FYNNEI. Trimming pared 6 bases from V and 7 bases from J, leaving 12 bases between. The CDR3 totals 12 residues. CDR3 loop: CASSASALGYTF. In DNA form, the CDR3 reads TGTGCCAGCAGCGCGTCAGCCCTTGGCTACACCTTC.

This rearrangement joins TRBV19 to TRBJ2-5; TRBD1 aligns across 9 bases. The CDR3 has 14 residues. V lost 5 bases to trimming and J lost 2 bases; unmatched junction nucleotides: 3. Germline loops: CDR1 LNHDA, CDR2 SQIVND (reference sequence). The CDR3 bases are TGTGCCAGTAGTCGCGACAGGGGGCAAGAGACCCAGTACTTC. This gives the protein CASSRDRGQETQYF.

The chain is built from TRBV11-2 and TRBJ2-1, with 7 bases fitting TRBD2. V shed 8 bases and J 5 bases; nucleotides not matched to a gene: 9. This CDR3 spans 14 amino acids. Germline-derived CDR1 and CDR2 are SGHAT and FQNNGV. The CDR3 spells CASLGGFSNNEQFF. CDR3 nucleotides: TGTGCCAGCTTGGGGGGGTTCAGTAACAATGAGCAGTTCTTC.

This rearrangement joins TRBV30 to TRBJ2-4; TRBD2 is a possible D gene (6 bases). Trimming shortened V by 2 bases and J by 4 bases, and 21 bases separated the two germline ends. This CDR3 has 17 amino acids. Germline values: CDR1 GTSNPN, CDR2 SVGIG (reference sequence). The CDR3 DNA is TGTGCCTGGAGTCCACGCTTGGGTAGCGGAGTTAAAAACATTCAGTACTTC. This encodes CAWSPRLGSGVKNIQYF.

Only one count was recorded for this clone. This chain joins TRBV27 and TRBJ2-1, with 8 bases fitting TRBD2. The J segment lost 4 bases and the V segment lost 3 bases, leaving 14 bases of the junction unmatched. CDR3 length: 18 residues. In germline, CDR1 is MNHEY, CDR2 SMNVEV (reference sequence). The CDR3 protein is CASSFSGLGLGRYNEQFF. CDR3 sequence (DNA): TGTGCCAGCAGTTTCTCCGGGTTGGGACTAGGGAGATACAATGAGCAGTTCTTC.

J is TRBJ2-1 and V is TRBV11-3, with 15 bases lining up with TRBD2. J was trimmed by 9 bases and V by 5 bases; bases with no gene match: 8. Germline V gene lookup returns CDR1 SGHNT and CDR2 YENEEA. The CDR3 runs to 16 residues. The CDR3 sequence: CASSRTSGGATGEQFF. CDR3 sequence (DNA): TGTGCCAGCAGCAGGACTAGCGGGGGGGCTACGGGTGAGCAGTTCTTC.

The V call is TRBV18, the J call TRBJ1-1, with 10 bases fitting TRBD1. Germline V gene lookup returns CDR1 KGHSH and CDR2 LQKENI. The CDR3 loop spans 15 amino acids. Unmatched junction bases numbered 5, after V lost 3 bases and J lost 4 bases. The chain's CDR3 is CASSPRDRGPTEAFF. CDR3 sequence (DNA): TGTGCCAGCTCACCCCGGGACAGGGGTCCCACTGAAGCTTTCTTT.

V usage is TRBV11-2 and J usage is TRBJ2-7; no clear D gene. CDR1 and CDR2 from the germline V gene are SGHAT and FQNNGV. Trimming stripped 4 bases from V and 3 bases from J, with 10 bases between. This CDR3 is 13 amino acids long. The CDR3 loop reads CASSSRPNYEQYF. The CDR3, as DNA: TGTGCCAGCAGCTCCAGACCAAACTACGAGCAGTACTTC.

V usage is TRBV5-1 and J usage is TRBJ2-3; D might be TRBD1 (5 bases). Per germline, CDR1 SGHRS and CDR2 YFSETQ. V lost 0 bases and J lost 1, with 6 bases in between. CDR3 size: 14 residues. The CDR3 is CASSLVQGTDTQYF. The CDR3, as DNA: TGCGCCAGCAGCTTGGTACAGGGCACAGATACGCAGTATTTT.

The chain combines TRBV5-1 with TRBJ2-1; 12 bases align to TRBD2. The V gene's germline CDR1 is SGHRS and CDR2 YFSETQ. V lost 4 bases to trimming and J lost 9 bases; unmatched junction nucleotides: 8. This CDR3 is 15 amino acids long. This CDR3 reads CASSLRTSGDAEQFF. CDR3 sequence (DNA): TGCGCCAGCAGCCTAAGGACTAGCGGGGATGCTGAGCAGTTCTTC.

The chain couples TRBV21-1 to TRBJ2-3. TRBV21-1 counts as a pseudogene. The CDR3 consists of 14 residues. The CDR3 sequence is CASSRSIRTDTQYF. The CDR3 coding sequence is TGTGCCAGCAGCAGGTCCATACGCACAGATACGCAGTATTTT.

The V gene is TRBV4-1, the J gene TRBJ1-2, with 12 bases identical to TRBD1. The germline gives CDR1 MGHRA, CDR2 YSYEKL. The CDR3 consists of 17 residues. V trimming: 0 bases; J trimming: 7 bases; junction bases outside the gene matches: 9. DNA for the CDR3: TGCGCCAGCAGCCAAGATCTCGGGACAGGGGGCGCGGCTGGCTACACCTTC. It translates to CASSQDLGTGGAAGYTF.

This clone was recorded only once. V is TRBV19 and J is TRBJ2-3; D is undetermined. V dropped 9 bases and J dropped 3 bases, with 25 bases sitting between them. The CDR3 has 17 residues. Germline V gene data show CDR1 as LNHDA and CDR2 as SQIVND (reference sequence). The CDR3 DNA reads TGTGCCAGCAAAAACCAAAACCAGGCAGGTCGGACAGATACGCAGTATTTT. It yields the protein CASKNQNQAGRTDTQYF. Full variable domain (rest looked up from reference TRBV19 and TRBJ2-3): DGGITQSPKYLFRKEGQNVTLSCEQNLNHDAMYWYRQDPGQGLRLIYYSQIVNDFQKGDIAEGYSVSREKKESFPLTVTSAQKNPTAFYLCASKNQNQAGRTDTQYFGPGTRLTVL.

The rearrangement uses TRBV14 and TRBJ2-1, with 7 bases aligning to TRBD2. The trim removed 4 bases at V and 9 bases at J, leaving 6 bases unmatched. The CDR3 has 13 residues. Per the germline V gene, CDR1 is SGHDN and CDR2 is FVKESK. The CDR3, as DNA: TGTGCCAGCAGCCGCCAGACTAGCAGTGAGCAGTTCTTC. This gives the protein CASSRQTSSEQFF.

V gene TRBV6-6 combines with J gene TRBJ2-7, with 8 bases fitting TRBD1. The CDR3 loop spans 15 amino acids. V trimming: 2 bases; J trimming: 2 bases; junction bases outside the gene matches: 5. CDR1 is MNHNY, CDR2 SVGAGI, per germline (reference sequence). The CDR3 nucleotides read TGTGCCAGCAGTTACAGGTCAGGGGGCGCCTACGAGCAGTACTTC. Translated: CASSYRSGGAYEQYF.

The chain has TRBV5-1 and TRBJ2-7; possible D gene TRBD1, 6 bases. Germline loops: CDR1 SGHRS, CDR2 YFSETQ. V lost 2 bases and J lost 0, with 9 bases in between. This CDR3 spans 14 amino acids. CDR3 loop: CASSFTGSSYEQYF. Here the CDR3 DNA reads TGCGCCAGCAGCTTTACAGGGAGCTCCTACGAGCAGTACTTC.

CDR3 amino acids: CASSLTSRGTEAFF. CDR3 coding DNA: TGTGCCAGCAGCTTAACCTCCAGGGGCACTGAAGCTTTCTTT. The chain employs TRBV7-3 and TRBJ1-1, with a possible D match to TRBD1 (6 bases). The CDR3 has 14 amino acids. Germline CDR1 and CDR2: SGHTA and FQGTGA. Trimming took off 0 bases at V and 4 bases at J, with 9 bases between the two ends.

This clone has a single count. V is TRBV9 and J is TRBJ2-1; TRBD2 might be the D (6 bases). Germline V lookup: CDR1 SGDLS, CDR2 YYNGEE. Trimming stripped 2 bases from V and 4 bases from J, with 13 bases between. CDR3 length: 15 residues. The CDR3 nucleotides are TGTGCCAGCAGCGTTGGCGGGGTATGGTACAATGAGCAGTTCTTC. Encoded protein: CASSVGGVWYNEQFF.

The chain combines TRBV29-1 with TRBJ2-3; D uncertain. CDR3 length equals 13 residues. Trimming left V 5 bases short and J 1 base short, with 10 bases between. Germline CDR1 SQVTM, CDR2 ANQGSEA. The CDR3 is CSVQFQGTDTQYF. CDR3 DNA sequence: TGCAGCGTTCAGTTCCAGGGCACAGATACGCAGTATTTT.